The 24 T cell receptor beta chains reported below all come from one sample, sequenced in a study of blood T cell repertoires in COVID-19 (dated by TCRdb to 2018 to 2021). Receptors were amplified or captured by the immunoSEQ multiplex PCR assay. TCRdb mirrors the immuneACCESS table, restricted to in-frame sequences. Some clones are absent from its copies; in checked studies, under half trace to an unresolved V gene, and the reason for the others is unknown. The sample table lists some 300,000 clones, about 90% of them with a count of one. The ten largest clonotypes hold 0.9% to 1.2% of the sample. Sequencing was carried out using PBMCs or T cells enriched from blood (not recorded which). Source of these receptors: a young woman who had recovered from COVID-19.

CDR3 sequence: CASSPTGGLQETQYF. For the CDR3, the DNA is TGTGCCAGCAGCCCGACGGGGGGCCTACAAGAGACCCAGTACTTC. The chain links TRBV5-4 to TRBJ2-5; D is possibly TRBD2 (7 bases). Germline loops: CDR1 SGHNT, CDR2 YYREEE (reference sequence). Deletions cut 4 bases from V and 2 bases from J, with 15 bases between. The CDR3 spans 15 residues. Filled out from reference TRBV5-4 and TRBJ2-5, the complete variable domain reads ETGVTQSPTHLIKTRGQQVTLRCSSQSGHNTVSWYQQALGQGPQFIFQYYREEENGRGNFPPRFSGLQFPNYSSELNVNALELDDSALYLCASSPTGGLQETQYFGPGTRLLVL.

V gene TRBV28 combines with J gene TRBJ2-7, with a tentative D call TRBD2 (6 bases). This CDR3 has 12 amino acids. CDR1 is MDHEN, CDR2 SYDVKM, per germline. The germline V and J ends were trimmed by 6 bases and 3 bases, with 9 bases remaining between them. This CDR3 is CASRATSYEQYF. The CDR3 bases are TGTGCCAGCAGGGCGACTAGCTACGAGCAGTACTTC.

CDR3 DNA sequence: TGTGCCACCTCAGGGGGACAGGGGCCCCAAGAGACCCAGTACTTC. It yields the protein CATSGGQGPQETQYF. The chain employs TRBV9 and TRBJ2-5; 10 positions match TRBD1. This CDR3 has 15 amino acids. The germline gives CDR1 SGDLS, CDR2 YYNGEE. V shed 9 bases and J 1 base; nucleotides not matched to a gene: 9.

This clone was observed once. The chain has TRBV4-1 and TRBJ2-1, with TRBD1 matching over 8 bases. There are 14 residues in the CDR3. Germline V lookup: CDR1 MGHRA, CDR2 YSYEKL. The V segment lost 3 bases and the J segment 6 bases; nucleotides outside the gene matches: 4. The CDR3 loop is CASSHITGGNEQFF. The DNA of the CDR3 is TGCGCCAGCAGCCATATCACAGGGGGCAATGAGCAGTTCTTC.

In this sample, this clone turned up once. The V gene is TRBV6-5, the J gene TRBJ1-1, with 8 bases matching TRBD1. Unmatched junction bases numbered 7, after V lost 6 bases and J lost 4 bases. Germline V gives CDR1 MNHEY, CDR2 SVGAGI. The CDR3 covers 14 residues. The CDR3 protein is CASRDRDRGTEAFF. The CDR3 nucleotides are TGTGCCAGCAGGGACAGGGATAGGGGCACTGAAGCTTTCTTT.

CDR3 amino acids: CASSLTTGANTEAFF. The CDR3 nucleotides are TGTGCCAGCAGCCTGACGACAGGGGCGAACACTGAAGCTTTCTTT. V gene TRBV7-9 combines with J gene TRBJ1-1; 8 bases map to TRBD1. V gave up 5 bases and J gave up 1 base; unmatched junction bases: 6. The CDR3 contains 15 residues. From germline, CDR1 is SEHNR and CDR2 FQNEAQ (reference sequence). Full variable domain (remainder filled in from reference TRBV7-9 and TRBJ1-1): DTGVSQNPRHKITKRGQNVTFRCDPISEHNRLYWYRQTLGQGPEFLTYFQNEAQLEKSRLLSDRFSAERPKGSFSTLEIQRTEQGDSAMYLCASSLTTGANTEAFFGQGTRLTVV.

The rearrangement links TRBV11-3 to TRBJ2-5, with 7 bases that match TRBD1. Germline V gene data show CDR1 as SGHNT and CDR2 as YENEEA. The ends lost 3 bases at V and 5 bases at J; junction bases unmatched: 9. This CDR3 has 15 residues. The CDR3: CASSFGDREGETQYF. The CDR3 DNA reads TGTGCCAGCAGCTTCGGAGACAGGGAAGGGGAGACCCAGTACTTC.

The chain joins TRBV19 to TRBJ2-7; 9 positions agree with TRBD1. Unmatched junction bases numbered 7, after V lost 5 bases and J lost 5 bases. Germline values: CDR1 LNHDA, CDR2 SQIVND (reference sequence). CDR3 length: 14 residues. CDR3 amino acids: CASSRGQGPNEQYF. CDR3 DNA sequence: TGTGCCAGTAGTCGGGGACAGGGTCCCAACGAGCAGTACTTC.

J is TRBJ1-2 and V is TRBV28; D gene unclear. The CDR3 runs to 14 residues. The germline gives CDR1 MDHEN, CDR2 SYDVKM. Trimming took 2 bases from V and 5 from J, leaving 12 bases between them. The CDR3 nucleotides read TGTGCCAGCAGTTTACGAATCGCGGGATATGGCTACACCTTC. Its protein is CASSLRIAGYGYTF.

The gene calls are TRBV19 and TRBJ1-4; TRBD1 matches at 7 bases. The V gene end was trimmed by 2 bases and the J gene end by 7 bases; junction bases not matched to a gene: 7. Germline assignment: CDR1 LNHDA and CDR2 SQIVND (reference sequence). The CDR3 extends over 15 amino acids. In nucleotides, the CDR3 is TGTGCCAGTAGTATAAAACAGGGGTCGGGTGAAAAACTGTTTTTT. Its translation is CASSIKQGSGEKLFF.

V is TRBV11-3 and J is TRBJ2-2; tentatively, D is TRBD2 (7 bases). The CDR3 sequence is 17 residues long. CDR1 and CDR2 (germline): SGHNT, YENEEA. The ends were cut back, 5 bases at V and 4 bases at J, with 20 bases in the middle. CDR3 region: CASSPQRGGVGTGELFF. The CDR3 nucleotides are TGTGCCAGCAGCCCTCAGAGGGGGGGCGTGGGCACCGGGGAGCTGTTTTTT.

V gene TRBV7-2 combines with J gene TRBJ2-6; 9 bases are a match to TRBD1. The V gene end was trimmed by 6 bases and the J gene end by 0 bases; junction bases not matched to a gene: 9. This CDR3 spans 18 amino acids. CDR1 is SGHTA and CDR2 is FQGNSA in the germline V gene. CDR3 bases: TGTGCCAGCAGGCTGGCCGGGACAGGGATCTCTGGGGCCAACGTCCTGACTTTC. Amino acids: CASRLAGTGISGANVLTF. Based on the CDR3 plus reference TRBV7-2 and TRBJ2-6, the full variable domain is GAGVSQSPSNKVTEKGKDVELRCDPISGHTALYWYRQSLGQGLEFLIYFQGNSAPDKSGLPSDRFSAERTGGSVSTLTIQRTQQEDSAVYLCASRLAGTGISGANVLTFGAGSRLTVL.

V is TRBV3-1 (or the pseudogene TRBV3-2) and J is TRBJ2-4; a weak D match, TRBD2 (5 bases). This CDR3 is 15 amino acids long. The V end was cut by 1 base, the J end by 5 bases, with 12 bases between. In germline, CDR1 is LGHDT, CDR2 YNNKEL (reference sequence). The CDR3 nucleotides read TGTGCCAGCAGCCAAGGTAGGCGGGTCCAAAACATTCAGTACTTC. Encoded protein: CASSQGRRVQNIQYF.

For this clone: The junction does not match germline at one end; this may be a read error. DNA of the CDR3: TGTGCCAGCTGCTTGGGGGTGACAGGGCGGGGAGAAAAACTGTTTTTT. Amino acid sequence: CASCLGVTGRGEKLFF. The chain carries TRBV5-6 and TRBJ1-4; 7 positions match TRBD1. CDR1 is SGHDT, CDR2 YYEEEE, per germline. The CDR3 extends over 16 amino acids.

The V gene is TRBV27, the J gene TRBJ2-7, with a possible D match to TRBD1 (6 bases). The CDR3 is 16 amino acids. Germline CDR1 is MNHEY and CDR2 is SMNVEV (reference sequence). V was trimmed by 5 bases and J by 4 bases, leaving 21 bases between them. CDR3 DNA: TGTGCCAGCAGTCTCATCCCGGGACACGCAACGTACGAGCAGTACTTC. Amino acids: CASSLIPGHATYEQYF.

The rearrangement links TRBV24-1 to TRBJ2-7; possibly TRBD1 for D (8 bases). CDR1 and CDR2 from the germline V gene are KGHDR and SFDVKD. This CDR3 has 13 residues. The germline V and J ends were trimmed by 7 bases and 4 bases, with 13 bases remaining between them. CDR3 protein: CATSDRGGYEQYF. Written as DNA, the CDR3 is TGTGCCACCAGCGACAGGGGAGGGTACGAGCAGTACTTC.

CDR3 protein: CASSPSVDRAETQYF. The CDR3 DNA follows: TGTGCCAGCAGTCCCTCTGTGGACAGAGCGGAGACCCAGTACTTC. V gene TRBV28 combines with J gene TRBJ2-5, with D perhaps TRBD1 (6 bases). Trimming took 5 bases from V and 5 from J, leaving 18 bases between them. Per germline, CDR1 MDHEN and CDR2 SYDVKM. The CDR3 consists of 15 residues.

The genes are TRBV7-2 and TRBJ1-2; D may be TRBD1 (6 bases). Germline V gives CDR1 SGHTA, CDR2 FQGNSA. This CDR3 spans 15 amino acids. V dropped 2 bases and J dropped 4 bases, with 14 bases sitting between them. In nucleotides, the CDR3 is TGTGCCAGCAGCTTATGGGGGACACCTAGCTATGGCTACACCTTC. Translating it yields CASSLWGTPSYGYTF.

The genes are TRBV6-6 and TRBJ1-5, with 9 nucleotides matching TRBD1. Germline V lookup: CDR1 MNHNY, CDR2 SVGAGI (reference sequence). V shed 8 bases, J shed 0 bases, and the junction held 2 bases outside the gene matches. The CDR3 runs 14 residues. The CDR3 reads CASRTGDSNQPQHF. For the CDR3, the DNA is TGTGCCAGCCGGACAGGGGATAGCAATCAGCCCCAGCATTTT.

The V and J genes are TRBV7-9 and TRBJ2-1; 13 nucleotides match TRBD2. Germline CDR1 reads SEHNR; CDR2 reads FQNEAQ (reference sequence). CDR3 size: 18 residues. With 5 bases clipped from V and 0 bases from J, the junction kept 7 bases outside the gene matches. This chain's CDR3 is CASSPGLAGAISYNEQFF. In DNA form, the CDR3 reads TGTGCCAGCAGCCCAGGACTAGCGGGGGCCATCTCCTACAATGAGCAGTTCTTC.

The V call is TRBV5-1, the J call TRBJ2-2; no clear D. CDR3 size: 16 residues. V lost 1 base and J 0 bases, leaving 10 bases between the germline ends. CDR1 and CDR2 from the germline V gene are SGHRS and YFSETQ. The CDR3 bases are TGCGCCAGCAGCTTGATCGGAGACGCGAACACCGGGGAGCTGTTTTTT. Encoded protein: CASSLIGDANTGELFF.

The genes are TRBV11-2 and TRBJ1-1, with a tentative D call TRBD1 (5 bases). Trimming took off 3 bases at V and 4 bases at J, with 18 bases between the two ends. Germline V gene lookup returns CDR1 SGHAT and CDR2 FQNNGV. This CDR3 is 16 amino acids long. CDR3 residues: CASSLTATPLGTEAFF. CDR3 nucleotide sequence: TGTGCCAGCAGCTTGACAGCAACCCCACTGGGCACTGAAGCTTTCTTT.

The V call is TRBV7-2, the J call TRBJ1-6, with TRBD1 matching 8 bases. This CDR3 region has 16 residues. The ends lost 3 bases at V and 4 bases at J; junction bases unmatched: 5. Germline CDR1 and CDR2: SGHTA and FQGNSA. The CDR3 here is CASSLDRDRYNSPLHF. CDR3 in DNA: TGTGCCAGCAGCTTGGACAGGGATCGATATAATTCACCCCTCCACTTT.

This chain uses TRBV5-1 with TRBJ1-1; 9 nucleotides agree with TRBD1. The germline CDR1 and CDR2 sequences are SGHRS and YFSETQ. The CDR3 extends over 15 amino acids. Losses at the gene ends were 1 base for V and 5 bases for J; bases not matched to a gene: 6. CDR3 amino acids: CASSLTGGAGTEAFF. CDR3 coding DNA: TGCGCCAGCAGCTTGACAGGGGGCGCGGGAACTGAAGCTTTCTTT.